What follows are 32 T cell receptor beta chains derived from one specimen sequenced in a study of blood T cell repertoires in COVID-19. Assay: immunoSEQ multiplex PCR; the TCRdb copy retains only in-frame clones and omits some. The sample yields some 69,000 clones, approximately 89% seen once. The sample taken for sequencing was peripheral blood. Receptors were obtained from a woman in her 50s with active COVID-19.

V and J are TRBV3-1 (or the pseudogene TRBV3-2) and TRBJ1-2, with TRBD1 matching over 10 bases. The CDR3 is 15 residues long. V shed 2 bases and J 5 bases; nucleotides not matched to a gene: 5. Germline-derived CDR1 and CDR2 are LGHDT and YNNKEL (reference sequence). The CDR3, as DNA: TGTGCCAGCAGCCAACCCGACAGGGGGCCATATGGCTACACCTTC. Amino acids: CASSQPDRGPYGYTF.

The V and J genes are TRBV30 and TRBJ1-6; TRBD1 matches 8 bases. This CDR3 spans 16 amino acids. CDR1 GTSNPN and CDR2 SVGIG come from the germline V gene (reference sequence). The ends lost 2 bases at V and 6 bases at J; junction bases unmatched: 9. CDR3 in DNA: TGTGCCTGGAGTTATACACAGGGGGGTTTTAATTCACCCCTCCACTTT. Translated, it gives CAWSYTQGGFNSPLHF.

The chain joins TRBV7-2 to TRBJ2-3; TRBD2 matches at 7 bases. Losses at the gene ends were 1 base for V and 0 bases for J; bases not matched to a gene: 4. This CDR3 has 16 residues. Germline CDR1 is SGHTA and CDR2 is FQGNSA. The CDR3 nucleotides are TGTGCCAGCAGCTTAGTGGCTAGCGGCAGCACAGATACGCAGTATTTT. Translated, it gives CASSLVASGSTDTQYF.

The rearrangement links TRBV4-1 to TRBJ2-4; D is perhaps TRBD2 (6 bases). The length of the CDR3 is 17 residues. Trimming removed 4 bases at V and 9 bases at J, with 25 bases between. Per germline, CDR1 MGHRA and CDR2 YSYEKL. CDR3 region: CASSPSVGWGTPGIQYF. The CDR3 DNA follows: TGCGCCAGCAGCCCATCGGTGGGGTGGGGGACTCCCGGCATTCAGTACTTC.

This chain connects TRBV7-2 to TRBJ2-7; a possible D gene is TRBD2 (5 bases). Germline CDR1 is SGHTA and CDR2 is FQGNSA. The V and J ends lost 1 base and 3 bases respectively, with 10 bases between them. CDR3 length: 14 amino acids. Written as DNA, the CDR3 is TGTGCCAGCAGCTTAGGCGGGCCCATCTACGAGCAGTACTTC. Its protein is CASSLGGPIYEQYF.

The chain carries TRBV7-8 and TRBJ2-1; 7 bases line up with TRBD2. CDR1 SGHVS and CDR2 FQNEAQ come from the germline V gene. This CDR3 contains 14 residues. V lost 3 bases and J lost 4; bases outside the gene matches: 3. CDR3 sequence: CASSFKREYNEQFF. Here the CDR3 DNA reads TGTGCCAGCAGCTTCAAGCGGGAATACAATGAGCAGTTCTTC.

This clone was detected only once. The chain recombines TRBV6-5 with TRBJ1-1, with D uncertain. With 6 bases removed from V and 6 bases from J, the gap between germline ends came to 14 bases. The CDR3 is made up of 13 amino acids. CDR1 is MNHEY and CDR2 is SVGAGI in the germline V gene. The CDR3 DNA follows: TGTGCCAGCAGAAAACCTACTACTTCTGAAGCTTTCTTT. Residues: CASRKPTTSEAFF.

The chain employs TRBV29-1 and TRBJ1-1; tentatively, D is TRBD1 (5 bases). V lost 5 bases and J 5 bases, leaving 15 bases between the germline ends. The CDR3 is made up of 13 amino acids. Per germline, CDR1 SQVTM and CDR2 ANQGSEA. CDR3 sequence: CSVKGERGTEAFF. DNA for the CDR3: TGCAGCGTTAAAGGGGAAAGGGGAACTGAAGCTTTCTTT.

V is TRBV4-2 and J is TRBJ1-1; 9 bases are a match to TRBD1. CDR1 and CDR2 (germline): LGHNA, YNFKEQ. The ends lost 3 bases at V and 7 bases at J; junction bases unmatched: 12. There are 16 residues in the CDR3. The CDR3 here is CASSHIQVPGQGEAFF. The CDR3 coding sequence is TGTGCCAGCAGCCACATTCAAGTCCCGGGACAGGGTGAAGCTTTCTTT.

The chain is built from TRBV3-1 (or the pseudogene TRBV3-2) and TRBJ2-3; 8 bases match TRBD1. The CDR3 contains 18 residues. From germline, CDR1 is LGHDT and CDR2 YNNKEL (reference sequence). The V and J ends lost 4 bases and 4 bases, in that order; junction bases with no gene match: 16. CDR3: CASSRISGYPGGADTQYF. CDR3 DNA: TGTGCCAGCAGCCGGATTTCCGGCTACCCAGGGGGCGCAGATACGCAGTATTTT.

V gene TRBV24-1 combines with J gene TRBJ2-1; D possibly corresponds to TRBD1 (6 bases). V dropped 4 bases and J dropped 4 bases, with 16 bases sitting between them. CDR1 is KGHDR, CDR2 SFDVKD, per germline. The CDR3 sequence is 16 residues long. The CDR3 region is CATSDQGKSSYNEQFF. CDR3 DNA sequence: TGTGCCACCAGTGACCAGGGGAAATCCTCATACAATGAGCAGTTCTTC.

The chain carries TRBV7-7 and TRBJ2-1; 14 bases line up with TRBD2. The trim removed 6 bases at V and 9 bases at J, leaving 7 bases unmatched. The V gene's germline CDR1 is SSHAT and CDR2 FNYEAQ (reference sequence). The CDR3 has 15 amino acids. The CDR3 protein is CASSLAGLAGGEQFF. Written as DNA, the CDR3 is TGTGCCAGCAGTCTCGCCGGACTAGCGGGAGGTGAGCAGTTCTTC.

The chain recombines TRBV18 with TRBJ1-2, with a tentative D call TRBD1 (6 bases). The CDR3 covers 15 residues. V lost 2 bases to trimming and J lost 5 bases, with 15 bases between them. CDR1 and CDR2 (germline): KGHSH, LQKENI. This CDR3 is CASSPSGTPTYGYTF. The CDR3, as DNA: TGTGCCAGCTCACCATCCGGGACACCGACTTATGGCTACACCTTC.

In this sample, this clone turned up once. The chain joins TRBV15 to TRBJ2-5; tentatively, D is TRBD2 (5 bases). V gave up 8 bases and J gave up 5 bases, with 24 bases separating them. CDR1 is LNHNV, CDR2 YYDKDF, per germline (reference sequence). The CDR3 extends over 16 amino acids. The CDR3 reads CATLPRASGIEETQYF. The CDR3 nucleotides are TGTGCCACCTTACCCCGCGCTTCGGGAATCGAGGAGACCCAGTACTTC.

This clone appeared once. The chain recombines TRBV11-2 with TRBJ1-1; 8 bases line up with TRBD1. The germline V gene encodes CDR1 SGHAT and CDR2 FQNNGV. Trimming at V came to 4 bases and at J to 5 bases, leaving 6 bases not matched to a gene. There are 14 residues in the CDR3. The CDR3 reads CASSYRQGRTEAFF. CDR3 bases: TGTGCCAGCAGCTATAGACAGGGGCGGACTGAAGCTTTCTTT.

The chain employs TRBV6-5 and TRBJ1-5, with TRBD1 matching over 7 bases. This CDR3 is built from 15 residues. Germline CDR1 MNHEY, CDR2 SVGAGI. Germline trimming cut 6 bases from V and 2 bases from J; bases unmatched to any gene: 7. Here the CDR3 DNA reads TGTGCCAGCAGCCCACAGGGGAAAGGCAATCAGCCCCAGCATTTT. It encodes CASSPQGKGNQPQHF.

The chain uses TRBV5-1 and TRBJ2-1, with 15 bases lining up with TRBD2. The CDR3 extends over 14 amino acids. CDR1 is SGHRS and CDR2 is YFSETQ in the germline V gene. J lost 8 bases, V lost 4 bases, and 1 base had no gene match. The CDR3 region is CASSGTSGRYEQFF. CDR3 in DNA: TGCGCCAGCAGCGGGACTAGCGGGAGGTATGAGCAGTTCTTC.

This chain joins TRBV5-1 and TRBJ2-2; D is perhaps TRBD1 (5 bases). The CDR3 has 15 residues. V lost 0 bases to trimming and J lost 2 bases, with 8 bases between them. CDR1 is SGHRS, CDR2 YFSETQ, per germline. The CDR3, as DNA: TGCGCCAGCAGCTTGGGCAGGGCCAACACCGGGGAGCTGTTTTTT. The encoded protein is CASSLGRANTGELFF.

The chain carries TRBV11-2 and TRBJ2-1; 8 nucleotides line up with TRBD2. Germline CDR1 reads SGHAT; CDR2 reads FQNNGV. J gave up 10 bases and V 5 bases, and 16 bases lay outside the gene matches. The CDR3 contains 16 residues. For the CDR3, the DNA is TGTGCCAGCAGCCGTTCCGCGGGAGGACTCTTGGGCGAGCAGTTCTTC. Its protein is CASSRSAGGLLGEQFF.

The rearrangement uses TRBV5-1 and TRBJ1-2; tentatively, D is TRBD1 (6 bases). CDR3 length: 16 amino acids. The V end was cut by 1 base, the J end by 0 bases, with 13 bases between. Per the germline V gene, CDR1 is SGHRS and CDR2 is YFSETQ. CDR3 nucleotides: TGCGCCAGCAGCTTGAACAGGGCAGTAACTAACTATGGCTACACCTTC. Amino acid sequence: CASSLNRAVTNYGYTF.

The chain combines TRBV9 with TRBJ2-7; D is ambiguous. This CDR3 region has 15 residues. Trimming took off 0 bases at V and 0 bases at J, with 10 bases between the two ends. Germline V gives CDR1 SGDLS, CDR2 YYNGEE. The CDR3 spells CASSVAVVPSYEQYF. DNA of the CDR3: TGTGCCAGCAGCGTAGCTGTAGTCCCCTCCTACGAGCAGTACTTC. Based on the CDR3 plus reference TRBV9 and TRBJ2-7, the full variable domain is DSGVTQTPKHLITATGQRVTLRCSPRSGDLSVYWYQQSLDQGLQFLIQYYNGEERAKGNILERFSAQQFPDLHSELNLSSLELGDSALYFCASSVAVVPSYEQYFGPGTRLTVT.

V and J are TRBV7-8 and TRBJ1-5, with D unclear. Germline values: CDR1 SGHVS, CDR2 FQNEAQ. V lost 2 bases, J lost 2 bases, and 16 bases lay in between. This CDR3 contains 17 residues. CDR3 amino acids: CASSLTGEWAGNQPQHF. CDR3 DNA sequence: TGTGCCAGCAGCTTAACTGGGGAGTGGGCTGGCAATCAGCCCCAGCATTTT.

The chain carries TRBV7-9 and TRBJ2-4; TRBD2 matches at 11 bases. The CDR3 covers 18 residues. J gave up 1 base and V 5 bases, and 10 bases lay outside the gene matches. CDR1 and CDR2 from the germline V gene are SEHNR and FQNEAQ (reference sequence). The CDR3: CASSPPPGLAVAKNIQYF. The CDR3 coding sequence is TGTGCCAGCAGCCCACCCCCGGGACTAGCGGTTGCCAAAAACATTCAGTACTTC.

V usage is TRBV7-9 and J usage is TRBJ1-5, with 8 nucleotides matching TRBD1. The germline gives CDR1 SEHNR, CDR2 FQNEAQ (reference sequence). The junction had 4 bases not matched to a gene; V was cut back by 5 bases and J by 7 bases. The CDR3 contains 13 residues. The CDR3 protein is CASSRTGRQPQHF. DNA of the CDR3: TGTGCCAGCAGCAGGACAGGGCGACAGCCCCAGCATTTT.

The chain joins TRBV5-5 to TRBJ2-7; D perhaps matches TRBD2 (6 bases). The germline gives CDR1 SGHKS, CDR2 YYEKEE (reference sequence). The CDR3 length is 15 residues. Trimming stripped 0 bases from V and 2 bases from J, with 12 bases between. CDR3 sequence: CASSLGPGVTYEQYF. The CDR3, as DNA: TGTGCCAGCAGCTTGGGTCCGGGAGTGACCTACGAGCAGTACTTC.

The chain recombines TRBV10-3 with TRBJ2-2, with 8 bases lining up with TRBD2. Germline CDR1 ENHRY, CDR2 SYGVKD. This CDR3 region has 16 residues. Unmatched junction bases numbered 8, after V lost 2 bases and J lost 6 bases. The CDR3 nucleotides read TGTGCCATCAGTGAGCGGGGCGGGAGGCCCCCCGGGGAGCTGTTTTTT. Its translation: CAISERGGRPPGELFF.

V is TRBV24-1 and J is TRBJ2-1; possibly TRBD1 for D (5 bases). Germline V gives CDR1 KGHDR, CDR2 SFDVKD. V lost 4 bases, J lost 6 bases, and 9 bases lay in between. The CDR3 spans 13 residues. In nucleotides, the CDR3 is TGTGCCACCAGTGACCCTACAGGCAATGAGCAGTTCTTC. Its protein product is CATSDPTGNEQFF.

V and J are TRBV27 and TRBJ2-7, with D possibly being TRBD2 (7 bases). Germline loops: CDR1 MNHEY, CDR2 SMNVEV (reference sequence). Trimming took off 0 bases at V and 0 bases at J, with 15 bases between the two ends. The CDR3 runs 17 residues. Here the CDR3 reads CASSLSIRGGRSYEQYF. CDR3 coding DNA: TGTGCCAGCAGTTTATCGATAAGGGGGGGTCGCTCCTACGAGCAGTACTTC.

V usage is TRBV13 and J usage is TRBJ1-1; TRBD1 is a possible D gene (6 bases). The germline CDR1 and CDR2 sequences are PRHDT and FYEKMQ (reference sequence). The CDR3 length is 15 residues. The V gene lost 6 bases and the J gene lost 5 bases, with 19 bases spanning the gap. The CDR3 sequence: CASRTRQQGVTEAFF. For the CDR3, the DNA is TGTGCCAGCAGGACCCGCCAACAGGGAGTGACTGAAGCTTTCTTT.

This clone was seen only a few times. V usage is TRBV7-8 and J usage is TRBJ2-3; 7 positions agree with TRBD1. Trimming cost V 5 bases and J 5 bases; bases outside gene matches: 4. This CDR3 is 13 amino acids long. CDR1 is SGHVS and CDR2 is FQNEAQ in the germline V gene. CDR3 nucleotides: TGTGCCAGCAGCGACAGGGCGGGAGATACGCAGTATTTT. Residues: CASSDRAGDTQYF.

The V gene is TRBV20-1, the J gene TRBJ2-7; D might be TRBD2 (6 bases). With 5 bases removed from V and 6 bases from J, the gap between germline ends came to 11 bases. The CDR3 loop spans 11 amino acids. The V gene's germline CDR1 is DFQATT and CDR2 SNEGSKA (reference sequence). The CDR3 sequence is CSALGTSEQYF. CDR3 sequence (DNA): TGCAGTGCTCTAGGGACTTCCGAGCAGTACTTC.

This chain joins TRBV27 and TRBJ2-1; D may be TRBD1 (7 bases). The V gene lost 4 bases and the J gene lost 8 bases, with 18 bases spanning the gap. CDR3 size: 15 residues. Germline V gene data show CDR1 as MNHEY and CDR2 as SMNVEV (reference sequence). The CDR3 DNA reads as TGTGCCAGCAGTTCAATAGGTCAGGGGGGCGATGAGCAGTTCTTC. This gives the protein CASSSIGQGGDEQFF.